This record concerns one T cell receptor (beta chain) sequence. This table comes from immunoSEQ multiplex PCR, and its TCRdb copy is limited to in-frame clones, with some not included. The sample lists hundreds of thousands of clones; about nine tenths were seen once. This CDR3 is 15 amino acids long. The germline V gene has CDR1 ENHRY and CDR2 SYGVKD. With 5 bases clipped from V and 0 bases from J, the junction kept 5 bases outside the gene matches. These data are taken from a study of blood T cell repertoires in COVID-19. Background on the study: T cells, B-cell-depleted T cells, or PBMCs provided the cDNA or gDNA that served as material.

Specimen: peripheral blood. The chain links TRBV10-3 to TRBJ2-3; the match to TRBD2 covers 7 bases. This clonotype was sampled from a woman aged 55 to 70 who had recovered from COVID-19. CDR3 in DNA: TGTGCCATCAGTTGGGGGGGTGGTAGCACAGATACGCAGTATTTT. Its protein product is CAISWGGGSTDTQYF.